This T cell receptor (beta chain) was captured by sequencing in a study of human T cells and chemical hapten exposure. A single record per CDR3 protein comes from TCRdb applying MiXCR to the 5' RACE reads. The sample holds approximately 140,000 distinct CDR3 sequences, around 4% seen once. It was from unfractionated whole blood that total RNA was extracted. This clonotype was seen many times. The germline gives CDR1 MNHEY, CDR2 SMNVEV (reference sequence). This CDR3 has 13 amino acids. V was cut by 6 bases and J by 7 bases, with 10 bases left in between. The gene calls are TRBV27 and TRBJ1-6; maybe TRBD1 (5 bases). This sequence originates from a female donor in good health. The CDR3, as DNA: TGTGCCAGCAGCCGTCGGACAAATTCACCCCTCCACTTT. Translation gives CASSRRTNSPLHF.